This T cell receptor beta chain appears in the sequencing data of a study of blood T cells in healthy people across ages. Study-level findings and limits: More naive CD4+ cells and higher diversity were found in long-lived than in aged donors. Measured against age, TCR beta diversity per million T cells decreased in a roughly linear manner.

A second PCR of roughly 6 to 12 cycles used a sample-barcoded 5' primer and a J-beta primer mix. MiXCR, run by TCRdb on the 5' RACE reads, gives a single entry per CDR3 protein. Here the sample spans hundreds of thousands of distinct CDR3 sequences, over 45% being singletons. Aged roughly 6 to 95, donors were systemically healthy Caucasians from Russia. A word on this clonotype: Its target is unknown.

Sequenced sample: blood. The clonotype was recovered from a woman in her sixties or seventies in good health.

The CDR3 DNA reads TGTGCCATCAGTCAGGAGGGGTCAAGTAAGCAGTACTTC. Its protein product is CAISQEGSSKQYF. The genes are TRBV10-3 and TRBJ2-1, with D perhaps TRBD2 (6 bases). The tail of the sequence fits TRBJ2-7 better, so the J call may be wrong. The CDR3 runs to 13 residues. CDR1 is ENHRY and CDR2 is SYGVKD in the germline V gene.